The 16 T cell receptor beta chains in this list originate from one sample, sequenced in a study of a mutant IDH1 vaccine in newly diagnosed glioma (dated by TCRdb to 2020 to 2022). The method behind the library was the immunoSEQ multiplex PCR assay. TCRdb limited this immuneACCESS table to in-frame rearrangements with V and J called. A share of clones is missing; checked studies link under half to unresolved V genes, and the rest is unexplained. This sample gives approximately 50,000 clones in total; around 87% of them show up just once. The ten largest clonotypes hold approximately 1.5% of the sample. Taken with the paper, the label for time point translates to: week 23, last vaccination. Each vaccine dose was 300 ug of a 20-mer mutant IDH1 peptide in Montanide, given subcutaneously with topical imiquimod. No antigen has been identified for these receptors. The source was PBMCs, collected from a glioma patient whose treatment included an IDH1 peptide vaccine. These receptors were collected from a man aged 35 to 55 with glioma.

The chain recombines TRBV15 with TRBJ2-5; D remains unclear. Looked up from germline, CDR1 is LNHNV and CDR2 is YYDKDF (reference sequence). The CDR3 is 14 residues long. Trimming stripped 0 bases from V and 2 bases from J, with 7 bases between. The CDR3 loop reads CATSRDPGQETQYF. DNA of the CDR3: TGTGCCACCAGCAGAGATCCGGGTCAAGAGACCCAGTACTTC.

V and J are TRBV5-4 and TRBJ2-1; 15 bases line up with TRBD2. Germline-derived CDR1 and CDR2 are SGHNT and YYREEE (reference sequence). This CDR3 contains 16 residues. The ends lost 5 bases at V and 9 bases at J; junction bases unmatched: 9. This CDR3 reads CASSSGTSGRWAEQFF. The CDR3 DNA sequence: TGTGCCAGCAGTTCCGGGACTAGCGGGAGGTGGGCTGAGCAGTTCTTC.

The gene calls are TRBV27 and TRBJ2-7; a weak D match, TRBD1 (5 bases). The CDR3 covers 13 residues. CDR1 is MNHEY, CDR2 SMNVEV, per germline (reference sequence). V was shortened by 2 bases and J by 4 bases, with 9 bases between the two germline ends. The CDR3 spells CASSLGAEYEQYF. DNA of the CDR3: TGTGCCAGCAGTTTAGGGGCCGAATACGAGCAGTACTTC.

V and J are TRBV15 and TRBJ1-3; D call uncertain. The V and J ends lost 0 bases and 3 bases respectively, with 12 bases between them. The CDR3 extends over 16 amino acids. Germline loops: CDR1 LNHNV, CDR2 YYDKDF (reference sequence). This CDR3 reads CATSRDPVLGGNTIYF. For the CDR3, the DNA is TGTGCCACCAGCAGAGATCCCGTCCTCGGTGGAAACACCATATATTTT.

The V gene is TRBV7-2, the J gene TRBJ1-1, with a possible D match to TRBD1 (5 bases). CDR3 length: 12 residues. Trimming shortened V by 4 bases and J by 5 bases, and 8 bases separated the two germline ends. The germline V gene encodes CDR1 SGHTA and CDR2 FQGNSA. This CDR3 reads CASSYRGTEAFF. CDR3 sequence (DNA): TGTGCCAGCAGCTATCGGGGGACTGAAGCTTTCTTT.

The rearrangement uses TRBV27 and TRBJ1-2; D uncertain. The CDR3 is 13 amino acids. In germline, CDR1 is MNHEY, CDR2 SMNVEV (reference sequence). The V end lost 8 bases, the J end lost 2 bases, and 12 bases lay between the germline ends. CDR3 residues: CASANQVNYGYTF. The CDR3 DNA is TGTGCCAGCGCTAACCAGGTGAACTATGGCTACACCTTC.

This clone was detected once. CDR3 in DNA: TGTGCCAGCGTCATCCAGGACAGGGGGAATACCGGGGAGCTGTTTTTT. Protein sequence: CASVIQDRGNTGELFF. The chain is built from TRBV7-9 and TRBJ2-2, with TRBD1 matching over 10 bases. The germline gives CDR1 SEHNR, CDR2 FQNEAQ (reference sequence). The CDR3 extends over 16 amino acids. The V and J ends lost 8 bases and 5 bases, in that order; junction bases with no gene match: 11.

The chain links TRBV9 to TRBJ2-3; D not resolved. V lost 0 bases, J lost 2 bases, and 10 bases lay in between. This CDR3 region has 15 residues. The germline gives CDR1 SGDLS, CDR2 YYNGEE. The CDR3 region is CASSVATRVTDTQYF. CDR3 in DNA: TGTGCCAGCAGCGTAGCTACAAGGGTCACAGATACGCAGTATTTT.

The chain carries TRBV18 and TRBJ2-2; TRBD2 is a possible D gene (6 bases). In germline, CDR1 is KGHSH, CDR2 LQKENI. The CDR3 runs to 16 residues. Trimming stripped 0 bases from V and 2 bases from J, with 10 bases between. The CDR3 bases are TGTGCCAGCTCACCACCGGTCGGACTAAACACCGGGGAGCTGTTTTTT. This sequence encodes CASSPPVGLNTGELFF.

This chain connects TRBV27 to TRBJ1-2; D remains ambiguous. The V end was cut by 3 bases, the J end by 0 bases, with 14 bases between. CDR1 and CDR2 from the germline V gene are MNHEY and SMNVEV (reference sequence). The CDR3 contains 16 residues. The CDR3: CASSFSWADTNYGYTF. In DNA form, the CDR3 reads TGTGCCAGCAGTTTTAGTTGGGCAGATACTAACTATGGCTACACCTTC.

This clone was counted a few times. The chain uses TRBV28 and TRBJ1-2; D uncertain. This CDR3 is 11 amino acids long. Germline V CDR1 and CDR2: MDHEN, SYDVKM. V was cut by 6 bases and J by 8 bases, with 10 bases left in between. The CDR3 reads CASSATLGYTF. The CDR3 DNA follows: TGTGCCAGCAGCGCGACCCTGGGCTACACCTTC.

The table lists this clone with a count of one. The CDR3 loop is CASTPRLAGLAVLQETQYF. As DNA, the CDR3 is TGTGCCAGCACCCCTCGACTCGCGGGACTAGCGGTATTGCAAGAGACCCAGTACTTC. The chain uses TRBV7-2 and TRBJ2-5; TRBD2 agrees at 11 bases. CDR3 length: 19 amino acids. V trimming: 7 bases; J trimming: 2 bases; junction bases outside the gene matches: 18. Germline V gene data show CDR1 as SGHTA and CDR2 as FQGNSA.

The gene calls are TRBV29-1 and TRBJ1-1, with D unclear. This CDR3 region has 11 residues. CDR1 and CDR2 (germline): SQVTM, ANQGSEA. Trimming cost V 6 bases and J 1 base, with 6 bases left between them. CDR3 loop: CSVARNTEAFF. The CDR3 DNA follows: TGCAGCGTCGCAAGGAACACTGAAGCTTTCTTT.

V usage is TRBV29-1 and J usage is TRBJ2-7; D gene unclear. With 4 bases removed from V and 3 bases from J, the gap between germline ends came to 7 bases. Germline V gene lookup returns CDR1 SQVTM and CDR2 ANQGSEA. The CDR3 length is 11 residues. The CDR3 protein is CSVGRFYEQYF. The CDR3 bases are TGCAGCGTTGGTCGATTCTACGAGCAGTACTTC.

This clone has just one count. DNA for the CDR3: TGTGCCAGCAGTTTATTCCCAGTCTCTGGGGCCAACGTCCTGACTTTC. Protein: CASSLFPVSGANVLTF. The J gene is TRBJ2-6, the V gene TRBV27; D is undetermined. The CDR3 spans 16 residues. The ends were cut back, 1 base at V and 0 bases at J, with 7 bases in the middle. The germline CDR1 and CDR2 sequences are MNHEY and SMNVEV (reference sequence).

This clone was counted a single time. The chain recombines TRBV6-5 with TRBJ1-1, with a possible D match to TRBD1 (6 bases). Germline V lookup: CDR1 MNHEY, CDR2 SVGAGI. V lost 0 bases and J lost 6, with 17 bases in between. The length of the CDR3 is 16 residues. CDR3 nucleotides: TGTGCCAGCAGTTACTCGGGGGGCGGAATTAACGCTGAAGCTTTCTTT. Residues: CASSYSGGGINAEAFF.